One sample yielded the 14 T cell receptor beta chains listed below, sequenced in a study of T cell responses to AZD1222 COVID-19 vaccine. TCRdb's table, derived via immunoSEQ multiplex PCR, lists solely in-frame clones and lacks some. The table lists about 150,000 clones, more than 85% of them singletons, with approximately 3.3% in the top ten. This material consisted of peripheral blood, taken 28 days after the second AZD1222 dose. These receptors came from an adult who received the AZD1222 COVID-19 vaccine.

V and J are TRBV24-1 and TRBJ1-5; D is undetermined. This CDR3 contains 16 residues. The V end lost 4 bases, the J end lost 1 base, and 13 bases lay between the germline ends. Germline loops: CDR1 KGHDR, CDR2 SFDVKD. As DNA, the CDR3 is TGTGCCACCAGTGACCAACGGACGGGGAGCAATCAGCCCCAGCATTTT. It is translated as CATSDQRTGSNQPQHF.

The chain has TRBV7-6 and TRBJ2-7; 11 bases map to TRBD2. The junction had 12 bases not matched to a gene; V was cut back by 1 base and J by 7 bases. The CDR3 contains 17 residues. CDR1 SGHVS and CDR2 FNYEAQ come from the germline V gene. CDR3 region: CASSLGTELAGVDEQYF. CDR3 nucleotide sequence: TGTGCCAGCAGCTTAGGGACAGAACTAGCGGGAGTTGATGAGCAGTACTTC.

Concerning this clone itself: Other DNA sequences in the sample encode the same CDR3. The rearrangement links TRBV29-1 to TRBJ2-3; D is ambiguous. The germline V gene encodes CDR1 SQVTM and CDR2 ANQGSEA. The V end lost 3 bases, the J end lost 0 bases, and 1 base lay between the germline ends. This CDR3 is built from 11 residues. CDR3 region: CSVDSTDTQYF. The CDR3 nucleotides read TGCAGCGTTGATAGCACAGATACGCAGTATTTT.

This clone was picked up one time. This sequence joins TRBV3-1 (or the pseudogene TRBV3-2) and TRBJ1-2, with D maybe TRBD1 (5 bases). The CDR3 length is 14 residues. Germline V gene data show CDR1 as LGHDT and CDR2 as YNNKEL (reference sequence). V was clipped by 3 bases and J by 5 bases, with 13 bases between them. For the CDR3, the DNA is TGTGCCAGCAGCCAGGGAAGGGGTTGGTATGGCTACACCTTC. This gives the protein CASSQGRGWYGYTF.

The chain is built from TRBV6-1 and TRBJ1-3, with D unresolved. Germline CDR1 reads MNHNS; CDR2 reads SASEGT. The CDR3 runs 15 residues. V was trimmed by 3 bases and J by 3 bases, leaving 12 bases between them. The chain's CDR3 is CASSDNAAVGNTIYF. Here the CDR3 DNA reads TGTGCCAGCAGTGACAATGCTGCGGTTGGAAACACCATATATTTT.

CDR3 in amino acids: CASSHLLMNTEAFF. The CDR3 DNA is TGTGCCAGCAGCCATCTCCTAATGAACACTGAAGCTTTCTTT. The chain combines TRBV11-3 with TRBJ1-1; no definite D call. CDR3 length: 14 residues. Germline V gene sequence: CDR1 SGHNT, CDR2 YENEEA. Trimming removed 5 bases from V and 0 bases from J, with 10 bases in between.

V usage is TRBV18 and J usage is TRBJ2-7; a weak D match, TRBD1 (6 bases). With 5 bases removed from V and 1 base from J, the gap between germline ends came to 18 bases. CDR3 size: 16 residues. Per germline, CDR1 KGHSH and CDR2 LQKENI. The CDR3 nucleotides are TGTGCCAGCTCAAAGGCAGGGGATACCCTTTCCTACGAGCAGTACTTC. Translating gives CASSKAGDTLSYEQYF.

The chain links TRBV27 to TRBJ1-1; 7 bases map to TRBD1. The CDR3 is 14 amino acids. From germline, CDR1 is MNHEY and CDR2 SMNVEV (reference sequence). After removal of 4 bases from V and 2 bases from J, the junction contained 4 bases not matched to a gene. CDR3 coding DNA: TGTGCCAGCAGTTACCGGGACAGCAACACTGAAGCTTTCTTT. As protein: CASSYRDSNTEAFF.

The chain links TRBV18 to TRBJ1-1; a weak D match, TRBD1 (5 bases). Between the trimmed V and J ends, which lost 2 bases and 4 bases, there was a span of 11 bases. The length of the CDR3 is 14 residues. Germline-derived CDR1 and CDR2 are KGHSH and LQKENI. CDR3: CASSPKDRPTEAFF. The CDR3, as DNA: TGTGCCAGCTCACCAAAAGACAGACCCACTGAAGCTTTCTTT. The full variable domain, in which reference TRBV18 and TRBJ1-1 provide the parts outside the CDR3, is NAGVMQNPRHLVRRRGQEARLRCSPMKGHSHVYWYRQLPEEGLKFMVYLQKENIIDESGMPKERFSAEFPKEGPSILRIQQVVRGDSAAYFCASSPKDRPTEAFFGQGTRLTVV.

The genes are TRBV7-9 and TRBJ1-2; 8 bases align to TRBD1. Germline loops: CDR1 SEHNR, CDR2 FQNEAQ (reference sequence). The CDR3 sequence is 14 residues long. The ends lost 5 bases at V and 4 bases at J; junction bases unmatched: 6. The CDR3 here is CASSDRGRAYGYTF. The DNA for the CDR3 is TGTGCCAGCAGCGACAGGGGAAGGGCCTATGGCTACACCTTC.

The chain employs TRBV7-9 and TRBJ2-2; D unclear. The CDR3 covers 15 residues. V dropped 1 base and J dropped 2 bases, with 8 bases sitting between them. Germline V lookup: CDR1 SEHNR, CDR2 FQNEAQ (reference sequence). This CDR3 is CASSLVRSNTGELFF. In nucleotides, the CDR3 is TGTGCCAGCAGCTTAGTAAGGAGTAACACCGGGGAGCTGTTTTTT.

This clone was recorded a few times. The chain couples TRBV11-2 to TRBJ2-7; 8 nucleotides agree with TRBD1. The V gene end was trimmed by 3 bases and the J gene end by 1 base; junction bases not matched to a gene: 5. Germline values: CDR1 SGHAT, CDR2 FQNNGV. CDR3 length: 15 residues. CDR3 residues: CASSFDRDRSYEQYF. CDR3 nucleotides: TGTGCCAGCAGCTTCGACCGGGACAGGTCCTACGAGCAGTACTTC.

The J gene is TRBJ1-1, the V gene TRBV5-1; possibly TRBD1 for D (6 bases). Trimming removed 4 bases at V and 7 bases at J, with 14 bases between. The CDR3 has 13 residues. Per the germline V gene, CDR1 is SGHRS and CDR2 is YFSETQ. CDR3 in amino acids: CASSLTTDSEAFF. In DNA, the CDR3 is TGCGCCAGCAGCCTCACTACGGACAGTGAAGCTTTCTTT.

The J gene is TRBJ2-1, the V gene TRBV28; TRBD1 matches 9 bases. This CDR3 is 20 amino acids long. CDR1 and CDR2 (germline): MDHEN, SYDVKM. V shed 5 bases and J 2 bases; nucleotides not matched to a gene: 19. CDR3 sequence (DNA): TGTGCCAGCAGTCGTAACCGGGACAGGGTGCGCCTAGTTACCTACAATGAGCAGTTCTTC. Its protein product is CASSRNRDRVRLVTYNEQFF.